The rows below give T cell receptor beta chains drawn from one sample of a study of T cell repertoires in cytomegalovirus infection. The antigens for these receptors are not known. MiXCR, run by TCRdb on the reads, gives a single entry per CDR3 protein. In the table there are about 110,000 distinct CDR3 sequences, around 9.1% of which are singletons. Input material: PBMCs, sequenced either directly or after in vitro stimulation (not recorded which). The receptors derive from a human donor in good health (CMV status not recorded). Some clones in this sample may be carry-over from other donors' samples. CDR3s include the opening cysteine and the closing phenylalanine or tryptophan. The D gene is left open where the match is weak. The listing skips clone size in some rows; elsewhere it reads once, few, many or a size class.

>NA|TRBV12-3/TRBV12-4|NA|TRBJ2-1
CASSPRTGYNEQFF
TGTGCCAGCAGTCCTAGGACTGGGTACAATGAGCAGTTCTTC
>many|TRBV11-2|TRBD1|TRBJ1-2
CASSPGQDYGYTF
TGTGCCAGCAGCCCGGGACAGGACTATGGCTACACCTTC
>many|TRBV4-3|TRBD2|TRBJ2-1
CASSQWGGGSSYNEQFF
TGCGCCAGCAGCCAATGGGGGGGGGGGAGCTCCTACAATGAGCAGTTCTTC
>few|TRBV6-6|NA|TRBJ1-2
CASSYGGPRGGYTF
TGTGCCAGCAGTTACGGAGGTCCGAGGGGTGGCTACACCTTC
>NA|TRBV12-3/TRBV12-4|NA|TRBJ1-2
CASSLAGPVNYGYTF
TGTGCCAGCAGTTTGGCAGGGCCTGTTAACTATGGCTACACCTTC
>NA|TRBV23-1|TRBD1|TRBJ2-5
CASSRTGVQETQYF
TGCGCCAGCAGTCGTACAGGGGTCCAAGAGACCCAGTACTTC
>many|TRBV10-3|TRBD1|TRBJ2-3
CANQGQGPQDTQYF
TGTGCCAATCAAGGACAGGGGCCTCAAGATACGCAGTATTTT
>many|TRBV7-9|NA|TRBJ1-1
CASSLYPNTEAFF
TGTGCCAGCAGCTTATACCCGAACACTGAAGCTTTCTTT
>many|TRBV7-9|TRBD2|TRBJ2-5
CASSSTGTMQETQYF
TGTGCCAGCAGCTCCACCGGGACTATGCAAGAGACCCAGTACTTC
>few|TRBV12-3/TRBV12-4|NA|TRBJ2-4
CASSLALPGRAKNIQYF
TGTGCCAGCAGTTTAGCGCTACCTGGAAGAGCCAAAAACATTCAGTACTTC
>few|TRBV20-1|TRBD2|TRBJ2-1
CSAQGLAGVDEQFF
TGCAGTGCCCAGGGACTAGCGGGAGTCGATGAGCAGTTCTTC
>few|TRBV12-3/TRBV12-4|NA|TRBJ2-5
CASSPGDRQETQYF
TGTGCCAGCAGCCCTGGGGACCGACAAGAGACCCAGTACTTC
>many|TRBV7-2|NA|TRBJ2-1
CASSQQGNEQFF
TGTGCCAGCAGCCAACAGGGTAACGAGCAGTTCTTC
>many|TRBV7-3|NA|TRBJ2-3
CASSLNVRTDTQYF
TGTGCCAGCAGCTTAAACGTACGCACAGATACGCAGTATTTT
>many|TRBV20-1|TRBD2|TRBJ2-1
CSARGLAAIYNEQFF
TGCAGTGCTAGAGGGCTAGCGGCCATTTACAATGAGCAGTTCTTC
>many|TRBV19|NA|TRBJ2-7
CASSIIRDIAYEQYF
TGTGCCAGTAGTATCATACGGGACATCGCCTACGAGCAGTACTTC
>NA|TRBV19|NA|TRBJ1-1
CASSKLGATEAFF
TGTGCCAGTAGTAAATTAGGAGCCACTGAAGCTTTCTTT
>once|TRBV30|NA|TRBJ1-1
CAWTDAQNGEAFF
TGTGCCTGGACAGACGCTCAGAATGGTGAAGCTTTCTTT
>many|TRBV7-8|NA|TRBJ1-5
CASSLVRAGPQHF
TGTGCCAGCAGCTTAGTCAGGGCAGGGCCCCAGCATTTT
>NA|TRBV6-1|NA|TRBJ2-7
CASSRLVSYEQYF
TGTGCCAGCAGTAGACTAGTATCCTACGAGCAGTACTTC
>many|TRBV4-3|TRBD1|TRBJ2-7
CASSLRTGTYEQYF
TGCGCCAGCAGCCTTCGGACAGGCACCTACGAGCAGTACTTC
>NA|TRBV7-2|TRBD2|TRBJ2-5
CASGTSGKETQYF
TGTGCCAGCGGGACTAGCGGTAAAGAGACCCAGTACTTC
>NA|TRBV7-9|TRBD2|TRBJ2-7
CASSRSGRETYEQYF
TGTGCCAGCAGCCGCAGCGGGAGGGAGACCTACGAGCAGTACTTC
>many|TRBV7-7|TRBD1|TRBJ2-2
CASSETGGHGELFF
TGTGCCAGCAGCGAGACAGGGGGCCACGGGGAGCTGTTTTTT
>few|TRBV12-3/TRBV12-4|TRBD1|TRBJ1-3
CASSARGGLSGNTIYF
TGTGCCAGCAGCGCCAGGGGGGGGCTTAGTGGAAACACCATATATTTT
>many|TRBV7-6|NA|TRBJ2-5
CASSLDPHSQETQYF
TGTGCCAGCAGCTTAGACCCCCACAGCCAAGAGACCCAGTACTTC
>many|TRBV27|NA|TRBJ2-1
CASSLSRGWRLEQFF
TGTGCCAGCAGTTTATCTCGGGGCTGGCGGCTTGAGCAGTTCTTC
>once|TRBV19|NA|TRBJ2-2
CASSIDNRATGELFF
TGTGCCAGTAGTATAGACAACAGGGCCACCGGGGAGCTGTTTTTT
>many|TRBV7-6|NA|TRBJ2-1
CASSLGDNDYNEQFF
TGTGCCAGCAGCCTCGGGGACAACGACTACAATGAGCAGTTCTTC
>NA|TRBV3-1|TRBD2|TRBJ2-7
CASSYSLAGVHYEQYF
TGTGCCAGCAGCTATTCACTAGCGGGAGTGCATTACGAGCAGTACTTC
>few|TRBV20-1|TRBD2|TRBJ2-1
CSAIGTSGHEQFF
TGCAGTGCTATAGGGACTAGCGGCCATGAGCAGTTCTTC
>many|TRBV4-3|NA|TRBJ1-6
CASSLKYGGTGFYDSPLHF
TGCGCCAGCAGCTTAAAGTACGGGGGCACCGGATTTTACGATTCACCCCTCCACTTT
>many|TRBV6-1|NA|TRBJ2-2
CASSEGGRTNTGELFF
TGTGCCAGCAGTGAAGGGGGCAGGACGAACACCGGGGAGCTGTTTTTT
>NA|TRBV11-2|NA|TRBJ1-1
CASSLETSEAFF
TGTGCCAGCAGCTTAGAAACGAGTGAAGCTTTCTTT
>many|TRBV7-2|TRBD2|TRBJ2-2
CASSLVAGGTGELFF
TGTGCCAGCAGCTTAGTAGCGGGAGGAACCGGGGAGCTGTTTTTT
>few|TRBV4-1|TRBD2|TRBJ2-2
CASSQAPSGGTSSTGELFF
TGCGCCAGCAGCCAAGCTCCAAGCGGCGGGACTAGTAGTACCGGGGAGCTGTTTTTT
>NA|TRBV27|NA|TRBJ2-7
CASSPGTPRATYEQYF
TGTGCCAGCAGCCCCGGGACCCCGCGGGCTACCTACGAGCAGTACTTC
>few|TRBV3-1|NA|TRBJ2-1
CASSQDIEAYNEQFF
TGTGCCAGCAGCCAAGATATTGAGGCCTACAATGAGCAGTTCTTC
>NA|TRBV25-1|TRBD1|TRBJ1-1
CASRGTGGTEAFF
TGTGCCAGCAGAGGTACAGGGGGCACTGAAGCTTTCTTT
>NA|TRBV2|NA|TRBJ1-2
CASSEWTSGGYTF
TGTGCCAGCAGTGAGTGGACATCTGGGGGCTACACCTTC
>many|TRBV7-2|TRBD1|TRBJ2-1
CASSRDRGSYNEQFF
TGTGCCAGCAGCCGAGACAGGGGCTCCTACAATGAGCAGTTCTTC
>many|TRBV7-2|NA|TRBJ1-6
CASSLARGFYSPLHF
TGTGCCAGCAGCTTAGCGCGCGGTTTTTATTCACCCCTCCACTTT
>few|TRBV4-1|TRBD2|TRBJ2-2
CASSQDRGFWGGRASGELFF
TGCGCCAGCAGCCAAGATCGAGGTTTTTGGGGCGGGAGGGCCTCCGGGGAGCTGTTTTTT
>many|TRBV11-3|TRBD1|TRBJ1-1
CASSRTGGLTEAFF
TGTGCCAGCAGCAGGACAGGGGGCCTTACTGAAGCTTTCTTT
>NA|TRBV12-3/TRBV12-4|TRBD2|TRBJ2-1
CASSHRALLAGADEQFF
TGTGCCAGCAGTCACCGAGCCCTTCTAGCGGGAGCCGATGAGCAGTTCTTC
>NA|TRBV7-9|TRBD2|TRBJ2-1
CASTRGSFDNEQFF
TGTGCCAGCACGCGGGGGTCTTTTGACAATGAGCAGTTCTTC
>many|TRBV19|NA|TRBJ1-1
CASSLQGSEAFF
TGTGCCAGTAGCCTCCAGGGGTCTGAAGCTTTCTTT
>many|TRBV2|NA|TRBJ2-3
CASSDQTLGTQYF
TGTGCCAGCAGTGATCAGACCCTCGGTACGCAGTATTTT
>NA|TRBV5-4|NA|TRBJ2-1
CASSPIGTSYTNEQFF
TGTGCCAGCAGCCCAATCGGGACTTCTTATACCAATGAGCAGTTCTTC
>many|TRBV6-1|NA|TRBJ2-1
CASSRPTVQSSYNEQFF
TGTGCCAGCAGCAGACCGACAGTTCAAAGCTCCTACAATGAGCAGTTCTTC
>NA|TRBV5-6|TRBD1|TRBJ2-5
CASSPWDRGRETQYF
TGTGCCAGCAGCCCATGGGACAGGGGGCGAGAGACCCAGTACTTC
>many|TRBV28|TRBD2|TRBJ2-3
CASSLRTSGNTDTQYF
TGTGCCAGCAGTTTACGGACTAGCGGTAACACAGATACGCAGTATTTT
>many|TRBV12-3/TRBV12-4|NA|TRBJ1-2
CASSLADNYGYTF
TGTGCCAGCAGTTTGGCAGATAACTATGGCTACACCTTC
>many|TRBV12-3/TRBV12-4|NA|TRBJ1-6
CASSLRQLNSPLHF
TGTGCCAGCAGTTTAAGGCAGCTTAATTCACCCCTCCACTTT
>NA|TRBV11-2|NA|TRBJ2-3
CASSRNPGLGTDTQYF
TGTGCCAGCAGCCGAAACCCGGGACTCGGCACAGATACGCAGTATTTT
>many|TRBV6-1|TRBD2|TRBJ2-3
CASSEASGGPDTQYF
TGTGCCAGCAGTGAAGCTAGCGGGGGCCCAGATACGCAGTATTTT
>many|TRBV7-2|NA|TRBJ1-1
CASSPQALGYTEAFF
TGTGCCAGCAGCCCCCAAGCCCTGGGATACACTGAAGCTTTCTTT
>many|TRBV5-1|NA|TRBJ2-2
CASIQPAGGTGELFF
TGCGCCAGCATACAGCCAGCCGGGGGTACCGGGGAGCTGTTTTTT
>many|TRBV7-9|NA|TRBJ1-2
CASSSSGQGYTF
TGTGCCAGCAGCTCCTCAGGTCAGGGCTACACCTTC